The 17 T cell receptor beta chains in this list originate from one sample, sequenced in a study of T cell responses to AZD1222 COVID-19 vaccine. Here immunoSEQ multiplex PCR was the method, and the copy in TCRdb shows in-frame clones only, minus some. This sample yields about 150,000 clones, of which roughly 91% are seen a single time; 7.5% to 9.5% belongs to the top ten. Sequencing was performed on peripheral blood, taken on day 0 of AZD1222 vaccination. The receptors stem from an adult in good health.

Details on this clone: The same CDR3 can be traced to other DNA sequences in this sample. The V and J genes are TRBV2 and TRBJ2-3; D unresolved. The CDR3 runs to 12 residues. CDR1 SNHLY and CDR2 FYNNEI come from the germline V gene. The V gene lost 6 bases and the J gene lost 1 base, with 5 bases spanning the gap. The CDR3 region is CASSRGTDTQYF. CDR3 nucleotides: TGTGCCAGCAGCCGAGGCACAGATACGCAGTATTTT.

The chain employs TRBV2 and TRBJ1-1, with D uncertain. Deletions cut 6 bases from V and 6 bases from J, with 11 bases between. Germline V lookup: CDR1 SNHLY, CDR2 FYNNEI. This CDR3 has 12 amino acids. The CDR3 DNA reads TGTGCCAGCAGCCCCGCGGTCCCTGAAGCTTTCTTT. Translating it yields CASSPAVPEAFF.

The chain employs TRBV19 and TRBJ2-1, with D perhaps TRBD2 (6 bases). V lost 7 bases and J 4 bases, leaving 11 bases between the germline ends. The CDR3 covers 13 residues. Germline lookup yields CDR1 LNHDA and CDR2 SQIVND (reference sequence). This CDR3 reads CASTLRGYNEQFF. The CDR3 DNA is TGTGCCAGTACCCTGCGGGGATACAATGAGCAGTTCTTC.

The CDR3 nucleotides are TGTGCCAGCAGCTCCTTCGGGGTTGGAGATACGCAGTATTTT. Translating it yields CASSSFGVGDTQYF. The V call is TRBV5-8, the J call TRBJ2-3; possibly TRBD2 for D (5 bases). Germline CDR1 and CDR2: SGHTS and YDEGEE. The CDR3 is 14 amino acids. Trimming removed 3 bases at V and 5 bases at J, with 13 bases between.

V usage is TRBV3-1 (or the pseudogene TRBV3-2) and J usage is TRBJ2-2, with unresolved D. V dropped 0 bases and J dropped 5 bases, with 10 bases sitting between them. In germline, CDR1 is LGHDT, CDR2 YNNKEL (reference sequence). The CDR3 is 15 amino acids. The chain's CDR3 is CASSQDLSVTGELFF. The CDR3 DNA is TGTGCCAGCAGCCAAGATCTTTCCGTGACCGGGGAGCTGTTTTTT.

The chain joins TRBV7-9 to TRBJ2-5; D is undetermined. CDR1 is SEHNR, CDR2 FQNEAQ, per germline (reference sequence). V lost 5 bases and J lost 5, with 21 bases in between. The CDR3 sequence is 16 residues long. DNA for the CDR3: TGTGCCAGCAGCGTCGGTTTTAAGGGAAGGATCGAGACCCAGTACTTC. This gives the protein CASSVGFKGRIETQYF.

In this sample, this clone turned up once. The CDR3 is CASSITSGYTDTQYF. The DNA for the CDR3 is TGTGCCAGCAGCATAACTAGCGGTTACACAGATACGCAGTATTTT. The chain is built from TRBV7-2 and TRBJ2-3, with 8 bases aligning to TRBD2. The CDR3 totals 15 residues. The germline CDR1 and CDR2 sequences are SGHTA and FQGNSA. V dropped 5 bases and J dropped 2; count of bases not matched to a gene: 6.

Here the CDR3 DNA reads TGTGCCAGCAGGGGGGACCTTAAATCCTACAATGAGCAGTTCTTC. It translates to CASRGDLKSYNEQFF. This chain joins TRBV7-9 and TRBJ2-1; either TRBD1 or TRBD2 may fit D (5 bases each). Germline V gene data show CDR1 as SEHNR and CDR2 as FQNEAQ (reference sequence). Trimming pared 6 bases from V and 1 base from J, leaving 13 bases between. This CDR3 has 15 amino acids. Based on the CDR3 plus reference TRBV7-9 and TRBJ2-1, the full variable domain is DTGVSQNPRHKITKRGQNVTFRCDPISEHNRLYWYRQTLGQGPEFLTYFQNEAQLEKSRLLSDRFSAERPKGSFSTLEIQRTEQGDSAMYLCASRGDLKSYNEQFFGPGTRLTVL.

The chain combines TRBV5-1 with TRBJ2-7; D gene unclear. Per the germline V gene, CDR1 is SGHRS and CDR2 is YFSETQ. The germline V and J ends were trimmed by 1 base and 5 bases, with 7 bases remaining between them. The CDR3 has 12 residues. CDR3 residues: CASSLNTDEQYF. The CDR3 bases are TGCGCCAGCAGCTTGAATACAGACGAGCAGTACTTC.

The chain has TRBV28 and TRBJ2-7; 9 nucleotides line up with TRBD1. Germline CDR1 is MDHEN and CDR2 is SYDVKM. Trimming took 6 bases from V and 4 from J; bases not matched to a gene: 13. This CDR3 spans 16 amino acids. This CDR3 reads CASRPPPGQGVYEQYF. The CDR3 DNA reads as TGTGCCAGCAGGCCCCCTCCGGGACAGGGTGTTTACGAGCAGTACTTC.

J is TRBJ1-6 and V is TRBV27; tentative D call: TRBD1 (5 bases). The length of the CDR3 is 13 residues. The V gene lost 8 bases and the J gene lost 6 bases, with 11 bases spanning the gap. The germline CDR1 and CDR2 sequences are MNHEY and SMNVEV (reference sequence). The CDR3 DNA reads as TGTGCCAGCCGGGGCGCCGGTAATTCACCCCTCCACTTT. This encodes CASRGAGNSPLHF.

The CDR3 nucleotides are TGTGCCAGCAGCTTAGTTGCACCTAACTATGGCTACACCTTC. Translation gives CASSLVAPNYGYTF. The chain joins TRBV7-9 to TRBJ1-2; D uncertain. This CDR3 is built from 14 residues. The germline CDR1 and CDR2 sequences are SEHNR and FQNEAQ (reference sequence). The V and J ends lost 1 base and 0 bases respectively, with 6 bases between them.

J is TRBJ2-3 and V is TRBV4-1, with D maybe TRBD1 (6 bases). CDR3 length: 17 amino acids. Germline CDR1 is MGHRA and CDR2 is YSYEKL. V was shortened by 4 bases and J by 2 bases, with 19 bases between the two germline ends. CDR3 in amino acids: CASSPTPGATVTDTQYF. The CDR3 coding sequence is TGCGCCAGCAGCCCCACCCCAGGGGCGACGGTCACAGATACGCAGTATTTT.

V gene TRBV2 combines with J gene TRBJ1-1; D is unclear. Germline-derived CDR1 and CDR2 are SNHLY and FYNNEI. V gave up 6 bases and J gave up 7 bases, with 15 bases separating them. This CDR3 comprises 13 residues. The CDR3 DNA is TGTGCCAGCAGGGGGAGATCGCCGAATGAAGCTTTCTTT. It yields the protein CASRGRSPNEAFF.

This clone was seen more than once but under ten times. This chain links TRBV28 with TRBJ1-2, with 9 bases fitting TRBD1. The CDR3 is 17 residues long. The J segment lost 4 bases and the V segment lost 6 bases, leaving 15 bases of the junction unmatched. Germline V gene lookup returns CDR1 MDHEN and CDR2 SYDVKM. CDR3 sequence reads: CASRTGTGISVGYGYTF. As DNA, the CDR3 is TGTGCCAGCAGGACCGGGACAGGGATTTCCGTTGGCTATGGCTACACCTTC.

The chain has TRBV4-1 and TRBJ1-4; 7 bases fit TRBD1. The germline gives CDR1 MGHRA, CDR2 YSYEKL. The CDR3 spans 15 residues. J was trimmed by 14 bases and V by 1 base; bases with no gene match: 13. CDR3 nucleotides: TGCGCCAGCAGCCAAGCGAGGGAGACAGGGCCGGATCTGTTTTTT. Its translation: CASSQARETGPDLFF.

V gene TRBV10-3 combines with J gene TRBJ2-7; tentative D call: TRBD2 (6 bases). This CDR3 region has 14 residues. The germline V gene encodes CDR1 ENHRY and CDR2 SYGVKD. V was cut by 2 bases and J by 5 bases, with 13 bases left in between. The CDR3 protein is CAISEGGIVDEQYF. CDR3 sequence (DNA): TGTGCCATCAGTGAGGGAGGGATCGTCGACGAGCAGTACTTC.